These 18 T cell receptor beta chains share one sample of origin, sequenced in a study of regulatory T cells in long-lasting Graves disease. For TCR beta, libraries came from iRepertoire HTBI primers and Arm-PCR of CDR3 regions. TCRdb redid the calling of the multiplex PCR reads with MiXCR, one entry per CDR3 protein. The sample holds about 400,000 distinct CDR3 sequences, 14% to 15% seen once. The time point is: newly diagnosed GD, antithyroid drugs for less than 3 months. From RNA extracted from PBMCs, the TCR library was made. In addition, the sample was reused for a study of T cells in Graves' hyperthyroidism and ophthalmopathy.

Sequences were derived from peripheral blood mononuclear cells (PBMCs), sampled at new diagnosis, from a patient treated with antithyroid drugs. The receptor set was obtained from a woman in her thirties or forties with Graves disease.

There are many counts of this clonotype. The chain has TRBV29-1 and TRBJ1-1; D is perhaps TRBD1 (6 bases). Germline V CDR1 and CDR2: SQVTM, ANQGSEA. Trimming took off 7 bases at V and 4 bases at J, with 16 bases between the two ends. The CDR3 spans 13 residues. For the CDR3, the DNA is TGCAGCGCCAGAGGGGGGGCGAGCACTGAAGCTTTCTTT. Its translation: CSARGGASTEAFF.

This clonotype was observed a few times. A read error is possible here, since a much larger clone lies one base away. V usage is TRBV28 and J usage is TRBJ1-2; TRBD1 agrees at 10 bases. With V trimmed by 6 bases and J by 4 bases, 5 bases remained unmatched. Germline V gene data show CDR1 as MDHEN and CDR2 as SYDVKM. This CDR3 comprises 14 residues. The CDR3 DNA follows: TGTGCCAGCAGCCCCCGGGACAGGGGCTATGGCTACACCTTC. Translating it yields CASSPRDRGYGYTF.

The sample holds many counts of this clonotype. The V gene is TRBV28, the J gene TRBJ2-2; D is perhaps TRBD2 (6 bases). Germline CDR1 MDHEN, CDR2 SYDVKM. This CDR3 is built from 15 residues. V was cut by 6 bases and J by 2 bases, with 13 bases left in between. For the CDR3, the DNA is TGTGCCAGCAGCTACAGCGGGTTCAACACCGGGGAGCTGTTTTTT. Translating gives CASSYSGFNTGELFF.

This clonotype was seen repeatedly, ten times or more. The gene calls are TRBV18 and TRBJ2-3, with 9 bases identical to TRBD2. The CDR3 is made up of 16 amino acids. V was clipped by 4 bases and J by 0 bases; unmatched bases: 5. Germline CDR1 reads KGHSH; CDR2 reads LQKENI. The CDR3 bases are TGTGCCAGCTCACGGACTAGCGACCGAAGCACAGATACGCAGTATTTT. The encoded protein is CASSRTSDRSTDTQYF.

This clonotype has just a few counts. The chain uses TRBV27 and TRBJ1-2, with 9 positions matching TRBD1. Germline CDR1 MNHEY, CDR2 SMNVEV (reference sequence). The CDR3 totals 14 residues. Unmatched junction bases numbered 4, after V lost 3 bases and J lost 5 bases. The CDR3 DNA follows: TGTGCCAGCAGTTTTACAGGGGGCCCTTATGGCTACACCTTC. This encodes CASSFTGGPYGYTF.

This clonotype was found many times. The chain combines TRBV30 with TRBJ1-5; no reliable D call. The germline gives CDR1 GTSNPN, CDR2 SVGIG (reference sequence). Trimming took 2 bases from V and 4 from J, leaving 9 bases between them. This CDR3 comprises 13 residues. CDR3 protein: CAWSPMPNQPQHF. CDR3 in DNA: TGTGCCTGGAGTCCTATGCCAAATCAGCCCCAGCATTTT.

The gene calls are TRBV12-3 or TRBV12-4 and TRBJ2-3; D is perhaps TRBD2 (5 bases). The germline V and J ends were trimmed by 6 bases and 3 bases, with 10 bases remaining between them. This CDR3 has 13 amino acids. CDR3 in amino acids: CASRAPGTDTQYF. The CDR3 nucleotides read TGTGCCAGCAGAGCCCCGGGGACAGATACGCAGTATTTT.

This clonotype was counted at least ten times. V is TRBV14 and J is TRBJ2-3, with D unresolved. The CDR3 extends over 15 amino acids. The germline gives CDR1 SGHDN, CDR2 FVKESK. V was clipped by 3 bases and J by 0 bases, with 10 bases between them. Here the CDR3 reads CASSHFPDSTDTQYF. For the CDR3, the DNA is TGTGCCAGCAGCCATTTCCCCGACAGCACAGATACGCAGTATTTT. Looking up the rest from reference TRBV14 and TRBJ2-3 gives the full variable domain: EAGVTQFPSHSVIEKGQTVTLRCDPISGHDNLYWYRRVMGKEIKFLLHFVKESKQDESGMPNNRFLAERTGGTYSTLKVQPAELEDSGVYFCASSHFPDSTDTQYFGPGTRLTVL.

This clonotype was observed many times. The CDR3 sequence is CASSWEGLAELSGANVLTF. DNA for the CDR3: TGTGCCAGCAGCTGGGAGGGGCTAGCGGAGCTCTCTGGGGCCAACGTCCTGACTTTC. The genes are TRBV7-9 and TRBJ2-6, with 7 bases fitting TRBD2. After removal of 4 bases from V and 0 bases from J, the junction contained 12 bases not matched to a gene. This CDR3 spans 19 amino acids. Germline V gene lookup returns CDR1 SEHNR and CDR2 FQNEAQ (reference sequence).

This clonotype was observed at least ten times. The chain uses TRBV6-1 and TRBJ2-1; 14 positions agree with TRBD2. The CDR3 length is 17 residues. The germline V gene has CDR1 MNHNS and CDR2 SASEGT. The trim removed 6 bases at V and 0 bases at J, leaving 4 bases unmatched. DNA of the CDR3: TGTGCCAGCAGCCCCGGGACTAGCGGGAGCTCCTACAATGAGCAGTTCTTC. Translation gives CASSPGTSGSSYNEQFF.

This clonotype showed up many times. V is TRBV11-3 and J is TRBJ2-5; the D call may be TRBD1 or TRBD2 (5 bases each). The CDR3 spans 17 residues. The germline V gene encodes CDR1 SGHNT and CDR2 YENEEA. V was clipped by 0 bases and J by 1 base, with 15 bases between them. The CDR3 sequence: CASSLDMGPALQETQYF. In nucleotides, the CDR3 is TGTGCCAGCAGCTTAGATATGGGACCCGCGCTCCAAGAGACCCAGTACTTC.

Comment on this clonotype: This may be a read error: a much more frequent sequence differs by one nucleotide. The missing conserved phenylalanine or tryptophan at the end of this CDR3 makes a read error likely. V and J are TRBV6-9 and TRBJ2-5; 10 nucleotides match TRBD2. Germline CDR1 is MNHGY and CDR2 is SVAAGI. The V and J ends lost 3 bases and 2 bases, in that order; junction bases with no gene match: 15. There are 19 residues in the CDR3. The CDR3 DNA follows: TGTGCCAGCAGTTACTCCTTAGAACACCCGGGACTAGCGCAAGAGACCCAGTACTCC. Translation gives CASSYSLEHPGLAQETQYS.

The V and J genes are TRBV19 and TRBJ2-7; 8 nucleotides line up with TRBD2. Germline CDR1 reads LNHDA; CDR2 reads SQIVND (reference sequence). There are 15 residues in the CDR3. The trim removed 5 bases at V and 5 bases at J, leaving 11 bases unmatched. The CDR3 reads CASSLGASGGNEQYF. CDR3 in DNA: TGTGCCAGTAGTTTGGGGGCGAGCGGGGGCAACGAGCAGTACTTC.

This clonotype came up many times. V and J are TRBV5-6 and TRBJ2-5; weak D call: TRBD2 (6 bases). The J call is in doubt because the DNA end fits TRBJ2-1 better. The CDR3 is 14 amino acids. The germline V gene has CDR1 SGHDT and CDR2 YYEEEE. Here the CDR3 reads CASSVRREYNEQFF. CDR3 nucleotide sequence: TGTGCCAGCAGCGTGCGGCGGGAATACAATGAGCAGTTCTTC.

This clonotype was recorded many times. This chain uses TRBV27 with TRBJ2-3; perhaps D is TRBD1 or TRBD2 (5 bases each). Trimming stripped 10 bases from V and 6 bases from J, with 17 bases between. Germline values: CDR1 MNHEY, CDR2 SMNVEV (reference sequence). The CDR3 is 13 residues long. CDR3 DNA: TGTGCCACCGCCGGGACGGCAATCGATACGCAGTATTTT. It yields the protein CATAGTAIDTQYF.

V and J are TRBV11-2 and TRBJ2-5; 12 bases align to TRBD2. This CDR3 is 17 amino acids long. Per the germline V gene, CDR1 is SGHAT and CDR2 is FQNNGV. With V trimmed by 3 bases and J by 5 bases, 10 bases remained unmatched. CDR3 sequence: CASSFAGGLAGGETQYF. The CDR3 DNA reads TGTGCCAGCAGCTTTGCCGGAGGGCTAGCGGGGGGGGAGACCCAGTACTTC.

On this clonotype itself: One end of the junction is discordant with germline, which a read error may explain. The chain has TRBV9 and TRBJ2-1, with TRBD2 matching 8 bases. CDR3 length: 15 amino acids. The germline V gene has CDR1 SGDLS and CDR2 YYNGEE. The CDR3 loop is CASSSRTSSYNEQLF. The CDR3 DNA reads as TGTGCCAGCAGCTCTCGGACTAGCTCCTACAATGAGCAGCTCTTC.

This clonotype was found a few times. V and J are TRBV19 and TRBJ2-1; 15 bases align to TRBD2. With V trimmed by 8 bases and J by 5 bases, 4 bases remained unmatched. Germline values: CDR1 LNHDA, CDR2 SQIVND (reference sequence). CDR3 length: 15 residues. CDR3 nucleotides: TGTGCCAGTCGGACTAGCGGGAGGGCGGACAATGAGCAGTTCTTC. This translates into CASRTSGRADNEQFF.